The next 27 T cell receptor beta chains were all read from a single sample in a study of cytomegalovirus exposure and HLA in healthy donors (dated by TCRdb to about 2017). The library came from the immunoSEQ multiplex PCR assay. A mixture of 60 forward primers for TCR Vbeta segments and 13 reverse primers for TCR Jbeta segments was used in the multiplex PCR. TCRdb obtained this table from immuneACCESS and retained in-frame rearrangements with V and J assigned. These tables miss some clones; where compared with another copy, unresolved V genes account for less than half of the shortfall, and the remainder is unexplained. This sample gives about 90,000 clones in total; more than 55% of them show up just once. Of the sample, about 5.4% is held by the ten largest clones. Sequences were obtained from PBMCs. These receptors came from a woman in her thirties in good health and CMV-seropositive.

V usage is TRBV5-1 and J usage is TRBJ1-5; 9 bases fit TRBD1. Per germline, CDR1 SGHRS and CDR2 YFSETQ. V lost 3 bases and J lost 0; bases outside the gene matches: 10. CDR3 size: 18 residues. The CDR3 reads CASSSWDRDLYSNQPQHF. The CDR3 DNA follows: TGCGCCAGCAGCTCATGGGACAGGGACTTATATAGCAATCAGCCCCAGCATTTT.

The chain joins TRBV6-5 to TRBJ2-5; TRBD2 agrees at 11 bases. The CDR3 spans 15 residues. Germline CDR1 is MNHEY and CDR2 is SVGAGI. J lost 0 bases, V lost 6 bases, and 3 bases had no gene match. As DNA, the CDR3 is TGTGCCAGCAGCCGACTAGCGGGGTACCAAGAGACCCAGTACTTC. It encodes CASSRLAGYQETQYF.

This chain links TRBV21-1 with TRBJ2-5; the table names TRBD1, a call not compared with the DNA. TRBV21-1 constitutes a pseudogene. CDR3 length equals 18 residues. CDR3 sequence reads: CASSKGGFRQVLQETQYF. In DNA form, the CDR3 reads TGTGCCAGCAGCAAAGGGGGCTTCCGACAAGTGCTGCAAGAGACCCAGTACTTC.

The chain uses TRBV19 and TRBJ2-6; 7 bases match TRBD1. Germline V CDR1 and CDR2: LNHDA, SQIVND (reference sequence). V dropped 7 bases and J dropped 2; count of bases not matched to a gene: 11. There are 17 residues in the CDR3. CDR3 DNA sequence: TGTGCCAGTAAATTTAGGCAGGGGGACGCTGGGGCCAACGTCCTGACTTTC. Its protein is CASKFRQGDAGANVLTF. The variable domain in full, completed from reference TRBV19 and TRBJ2-6, reads DGGITQSPKYLFRKEGQNVTLSCEQNLNHDAMYWYRQDPGQGLRLIYYSQIVNDFQKGDIAEGYSVSREKKESFPLTVTSAQKNPTAFYLCASKFRQGDAGANVLTFGAGSRLTVL.

The J gene is TRBJ2-3, the V gene TRBV6-1; 9 nucleotides line up with TRBD2. This CDR3 contains 14 residues. The J segment lost 6 bases and the V segment lost 3 bases, leaving 4 bases of the junction unmatched. Germline V gene lookup returns CDR1 MNHNS and CDR2 SASEGT. This CDR3 is CASSERGGLDTQYF. For the CDR3, the DNA is TGTGCCAGCAGTGAGCGGGGGGGCCTGGATACGCAGTATTTT.

The table lists this clone with a few counts. The V call is TRBV19, the J call TRBJ1-3, with a weak D call TRBD1 (5 bases). Germline CDR1 reads LNHDA; CDR2 reads SQIVND (reference sequence). The length of the CDR3 is 16 residues. Trimming took off 4 bases at V and 0 bases at J, with 13 bases between the two ends. The CDR3 DNA is TGTGCCAGTAGTAACAGACAGCGACTCTCTGGAAACACCATATATTTT. It translates to CASSNRQRLSGNTIYF.

A few counts support this clone. The J gene is TRBJ2-3, the V gene TRBV7-2; 7 bases are a match to TRBD2. This CDR3 region has 13 residues. Germline lookup yields CDR1 SGHTA and CDR2 FQGNSA. V trimming: 1 base; J trimming: 7 bases; junction bases outside the gene matches: 2. The CDR3 coding sequence is TGTGCCAGCAGCTTAGAGGGGACTAATACGCAGTATTTT. This codes for CASSLEGTNTQYF.

The chain combines TRBV2 with TRBJ1-2, with 7 nucleotides matching TRBD1. This CDR3 is 13 amino acids long. In germline, CDR1 is SNHLY, CDR2 FYNNEI. With 8 bases clipped from V and 3 bases from J, the junction kept 6 bases outside the gene matches. CDR3 bases: TGTGCCAGCTGGGCGGGGACAGACTATGGCTACACCTTC. Amino acid sequence: CASWAGTDYGYTF.

On this clone itself: Other DNA sequences from this sample encode an identical CDR3 as well. V is TRBV5-1 and J is TRBJ1-1; D gene ambiguous. Germline V lookup: CDR1 SGHRS, CDR2 YFSETQ. V was shortened by 1 base and J by 1 base, with 8 bases between the two germline ends. The CDR3 consists of 14 residues. This CDR3 reads CASSLSGGNTEAFF. DNA for the CDR3: TGCGCCAGCAGCTTGAGCGGTGGGAACACTGAAGCTTTCTTT.

The chain combines TRBV5-4 with TRBJ2-5; 9 nucleotides align to TRBD1. CDR3 size: 13 residues. V shed 3 bases, J shed 4 bases, and the junction held 1 base outside the gene matches. CDR1 SGHNT and CDR2 YYREEE come from the germline V gene (reference sequence). The CDR3 DNA reads as TGTGCCAGCAGCTGGGACAGGGCAGAGACCCAGTACTTC. Its translation is CASSWDRAETQYF.

The chain has TRBV4-3 and TRBJ2-3, with 10 bases that match TRBD2. Germline V gene data show CDR1 as LGHNA and CDR2 as YSLEER. Trimming at V came to 8 bases and at J to 4 bases, leaving 9 bases not matched to a gene. The CDR3 runs to 15 residues. CDR3 in amino acids: CASSLSGGAADTQYF. The CDR3 DNA is TGCGCCAGCTCCCTCAGCGGGGGGGCAGCAGATACGCAGTATTTT.

The chain uses TRBV10-3 and TRBJ1-2, with TRBD1 identical over 9 bases. Germline CDR1 and CDR2: ENHRY and SYGVKD. The CDR3 length is 13 residues. J lost 6 bases, V lost 7 bases, and 6 bases had no gene match. The DNA for the CDR3 is TGTGCCATCATTCAGGGACAGGGTGATGGCTACACCTTC. The encoded protein is CAIIQGQGDGYTF.

The gene calls are TRBV7-6 and TRBJ2-1; tentative D call: TRBD2 (5 bases). Germline loops: CDR1 SGHVS, CDR2 FNYEAQ. Trimming took off 6 bases at V and 4 bases at J, with 16 bases between the two ends. This CDR3 contains 15 residues. CDR3 nucleotide sequence: TGTGCCAGCAGTTCTTTAAGCGGTCCTTACAATGAGCAGTTCTTC. This gives the protein CASSSLSGPYNEQFF.

This clone was recorded only once. The CDR3 loop is CASSLQGRETQYF. The CDR3 DNA reads as TGTGCCAGCAGCTTGCAGGGCCGGGAGACCCAGTACTTC. This sequence joins TRBV5-8 and TRBJ2-5, with D perhaps TRBD1 (5 bases). Between the trimmed V and J ends, which lost 1 base and 5 bases, there was a span of 9 bases. This CDR3 has 13 residues. Germline values: CDR1 SGHTS, CDR2 YDEGEE.

The chain joins TRBV6-5 to TRBJ1-4; D call uncertain. The CDR3 loop spans 12 amino acids. The ends were cut back, 6 bases at V and 8 bases at J, with 10 bases in the middle. CDR1 is MNHEY, CDR2 SVGAGI, per germline. The CDR3 region is CASRETGEKLFF. As DNA, the CDR3 is TGTGCCAGCAGAGAGACGGGGGAAAAACTGTTTTTT.

V gene TRBV13 combines with J gene TRBJ1-4, with D uncertain. The length of the CDR3 is 16 residues. Deletions cut 3 bases from V and 1 base from J, with 12 bases between. Germline CDR1 is PRHDT and CDR2 is FYEKMQ (reference sequence). The CDR3 sequence is CASSLLRSQTNEKLFF. The CDR3 DNA sequence: TGTGCCAGCAGCTTGTTGCGTTCGCAAACTAATGAAAAACTGTTTTTT. Based on the CDR3 plus reference TRBV13 and TRBJ1-4, the full variable domain is AAGVIQSPRHLIKEKRETATLKCYPIPRHDTVYWYQQGPGQDPQFLISFYEKMQSDKGSIPDRFSAQQFSDYHSELNMSSLELGDSALYFCASSLLRSQTNEKLFFGSGTQLSVL.

The chain employs TRBV6-6 and TRBJ2-5, with 9 positions matching TRBD2. With V trimmed by 6 bases and J by 4 bases, 12 bases remained unmatched. Germline CDR1 and CDR2: MNHNY and SVGAGI (reference sequence). CDR3 length equals 16 residues. DNA of the CDR3: TGTGCCAGCAGCCCCCCCCTAGGCGGGGGGGCAGAGACCCAGTACTTC. Its protein product is CASSPPLGGGAETQYF.

The sample holds a few counts of this clone. This chain connects TRBV19 to TRBJ1-5, with D hard to call. From germline, CDR1 is LNHDA and CDR2 SQIVND (reference sequence). CDR3 length: 17 residues. With 8 bases removed from V and 0 bases from J, the gap between germline ends came to 20 bases. The chain's CDR3 is CASQVGVGRDSNQPQHF. The CDR3 nucleotides are TGTGCCAGTCAGGTGGGAGTAGGTCGAGATAGCAATCAGCCCCAGCATTTT.

Comment on this clone: Germline and junction disagree at one end, which may indicate a read error. V usage is TRBV9 and J usage is TRBJ2-2; D is possibly TRBD2 (5 bases). CDR1 SGDLS and CDR2 YYNGEE come from the germline V gene. The CDR3 loop spans 16 amino acids. This chain's CDR3 is CASSVAWWQNTGELLF. The DNA of the CDR3 is TGTGCCAGCAGCGTAGCGTGGTGGCAGAACACCGGGGAGCTGCTTTTT.

For this clone: At one end the junction does not follow the germline gene, possibly because of a read error. The chain combines TRBV7-9 with TRBJ1-2, with D perhaps TRBD1 (5 bases). This CDR3 has 17 amino acids. Per germline, CDR1 SEHNR and CDR2 FQNEAQ (reference sequence). This CDR3 is CSSSSVGTQAGVYGYTF. The CDR3 DNA is TGTTCCAGCAGCTCGGTCGGGACTCAGGCCGGTGTCTATGGCTACACCTTC. Together with reference TRBV7-9 and TRBJ1-2, the CDR3 gives the full variable domain: DTGVSQNPRHKITKRGQNVTFRCDPISEHNRLYWYRQTLGQGPEFLTYFQNEAQLEKSRLLSDRFSAERPKGSFSTLEIQRTEQGDSAMYLCSSSSVGTQAGVYGYTFGSGTRLTVV.

This clone has just one count. The chain links TRBV9 to TRBJ1-2; tentative D call: TRBD1 (5 bases). Trimming removed 3 bases from V and 2 bases from J, with 14 bases in between. This CDR3 has 15 amino acids. Germline assignment: CDR1 SGDLS and CDR2 YYNGEE. In DNA, the CDR3 is TGTGCCAGCAGCGCGGTTGGGGCAGGGAACTATGGCTACACCTTC. Translation: CASSAVGAGNYGYTF.

In its sample, this clone was seen a few times. The chain is built from TRBV5-1 and TRBJ2-7, with D perhaps matching TRBD2 (6 bases). The CDR3 is 12 residues long. Germline CDR1 SGHRS, CDR2 YFSETQ. V lost 4 bases and J 5 bases, leaving 10 bases between the germline ends. Here the CDR3 reads CASSPPGDEQYF. As DNA, the CDR3 is TGCGCCAGCAGCCCGCCGGGGGACGAGCAGTACTTC. The full variable domain, rest sourced from reference TRBV5-1 and TRBJ2-7, is KAGVTQTPRYLIKTRGQQVTLSCSPISGHRSVSWYQQTPGQGLQFLFEYFSETQRNKGNFPGRFSGRQFSNSRSEMNVSTLELGDSALYLCASSPPGDEQYFGPGTRLTVT.

The CDR3 reads CASSRDRASYEQYF. In DNA, the CDR3 is TGTGCCAGCAGCCGGGACAGAGCCTCCTACGAGCAGTACTTC. J is TRBJ2-7 and V is TRBV7-6, with TRBD1 identical over 7 bases. The V gene end was trimmed by 5 bases and the J gene end by 0 bases; junction bases not matched to a gene: 4. Germline assignment: CDR1 SGHVS and CDR2 FNYEAQ. This CDR3 is built from 14 residues. Full variable domain (outside the CDR3, taken from reference TRBV7-6 and TRBJ2-7): GAGVSQSPRYKVTKRGQDVALRCDPISGHVSLYWYRQALGQGPEFLTYFNYEAQQDKSGLPNDRFSAERPEGSISTLTIQRTEQRDSAMYRCASSRDRASYEQYFGPGTRLTVT.

A few counts support this clone. CDR3 nucleotide sequence: TGCGCCAGCAGCCCAAGGACAGAATCCTACGAGCAGTACTTC. Translating gives CASSPRTESYEQYF. J is TRBJ2-7 and V is TRBV5-1; a weak D match, TRBD1 (6 bases). Germline CDR1 SGHRS, CDR2 YFSETQ. V was shortened by 4 bases and J by 1 base, with 12 bases between the two germline ends. The CDR3 spans 14 residues.

The CDR3 region is CASSPKRSSLASDTQYF. The DNA for the CDR3 is TGTGCCAGCTCACCTAAGCGATCGTCTCTAGCATCAGATACGCAGTATTTT. This chain uses TRBV18 with TRBJ2-3, with TRBD2 as a possible D gene (5 bases). With 3 bases removed from V and 4 bases from J, the gap between germline ends came to 20 bases. Per germline, CDR1 KGHSH and CDR2 LQKENI. The CDR3 runs to 17 residues.

Remarks on this clone: Other DNA sequences in the sample encode the same CDR3. The chain combines TRBV7-9 with TRBJ2-3; D is perhaps TRBD1 (5 bases). With 5 bases removed from V and 6 bases from J, the gap between germline ends came to 15 bases. The germline V gene encodes CDR1 SEHNR and CDR2 FQNEAQ (reference sequence). This CDR3 comprises 14 residues. The CDR3 here is CASSLGQGGDTQYF. In DNA, the CDR3 is TGTGCCAGCAGCCTAGGGCAGGGCGGCGATACGCAGTATTTT.

The rearrangement links TRBV29-1 to TRBJ2-1; 8 bases are shared with TRBD1. CDR1 is SQVTM and CDR2 is ANQGSEA in the germline V gene. CDR3 size: 12 residues. The V segment lost 4 bases and the J segment 8 bases; nucleotides outside the gene matches: 4. In DNA, the CDR3 is TGCAGCGTTGGAGGACAGGGCCATGAGCAGTTCTTC. The encoded protein is CSVGGQGHEQFF.